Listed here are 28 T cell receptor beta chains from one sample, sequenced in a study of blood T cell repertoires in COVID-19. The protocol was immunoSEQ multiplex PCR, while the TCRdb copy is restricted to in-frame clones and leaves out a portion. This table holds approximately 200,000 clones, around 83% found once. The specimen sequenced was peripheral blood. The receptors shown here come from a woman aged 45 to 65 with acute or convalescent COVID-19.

The CDR3 loop is CSAADRGEAFF. In nucleotides, the CDR3 is TGCAGTGCTGCGGACAGGGGTGAAGCTTTCTTT. The genes are TRBV20-1 and TRBJ1-1, with 9 bases that match TRBD1. The germline CDR1 and CDR2 sequences are DFQATT and SNEGSKA (reference sequence). The CDR3 has 11 amino acids. Trimming took 5 bases from V and 7 from J; bases not matched to a gene: 2.

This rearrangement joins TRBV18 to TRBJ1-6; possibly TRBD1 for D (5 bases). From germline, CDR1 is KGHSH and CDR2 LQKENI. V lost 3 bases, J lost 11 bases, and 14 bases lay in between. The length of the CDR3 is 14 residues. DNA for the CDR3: TGTGCCAGCTCACCTTCCGGGGGGGAAACACCCCTCCACTTT. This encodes CASSPSGGETPLHF.

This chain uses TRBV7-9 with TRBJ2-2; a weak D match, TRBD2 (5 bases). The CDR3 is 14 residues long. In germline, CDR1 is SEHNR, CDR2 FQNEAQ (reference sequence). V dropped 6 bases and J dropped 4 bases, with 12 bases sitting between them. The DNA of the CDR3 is TGTGCCAGCAGTCCTAGCATTGGCACCGGGGAGCTGTTTTTT. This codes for CASSPSIGTGELFF.

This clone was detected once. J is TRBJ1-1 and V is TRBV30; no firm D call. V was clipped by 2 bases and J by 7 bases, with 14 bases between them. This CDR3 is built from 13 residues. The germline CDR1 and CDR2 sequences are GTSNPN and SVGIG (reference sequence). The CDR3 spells CAWSPHPGFEAFF. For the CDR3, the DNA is TGTGCCTGGAGTCCTCATCCGGGTTTTGAAGCTTTCTTT.

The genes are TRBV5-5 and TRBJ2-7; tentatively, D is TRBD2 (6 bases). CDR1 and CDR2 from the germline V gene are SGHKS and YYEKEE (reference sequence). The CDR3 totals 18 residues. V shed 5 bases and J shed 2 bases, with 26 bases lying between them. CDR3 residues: CASRNLGAGLGFAYEQYF. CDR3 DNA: TGTGCCAGCAGAAATCTCGGGGCGGGATTAGGGTTTGCCTACGAGCAGTACTTC.

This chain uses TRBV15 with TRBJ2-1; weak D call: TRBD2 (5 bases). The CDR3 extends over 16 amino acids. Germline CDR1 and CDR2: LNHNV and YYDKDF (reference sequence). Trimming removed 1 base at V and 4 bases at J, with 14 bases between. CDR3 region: CATSRAGAASYNEQFF. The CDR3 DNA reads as TGTGCCACCAGCAGAGCTGGAGCGGCTTCATACAATGAGCAGTTCTTC.

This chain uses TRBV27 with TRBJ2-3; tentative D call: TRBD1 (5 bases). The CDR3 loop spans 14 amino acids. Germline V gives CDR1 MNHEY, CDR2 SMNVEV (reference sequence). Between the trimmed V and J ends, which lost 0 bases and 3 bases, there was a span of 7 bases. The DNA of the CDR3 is TGTGCCAGCAGTTTATCAGGGGTAACAGATACGCAGTATTTT. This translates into CASSLSGVTDTQYF.

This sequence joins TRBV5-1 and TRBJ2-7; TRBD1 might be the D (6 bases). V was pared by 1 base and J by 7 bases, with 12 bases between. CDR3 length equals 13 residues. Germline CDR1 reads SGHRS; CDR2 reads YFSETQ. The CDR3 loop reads CASSLIQGWEQYF. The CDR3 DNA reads TGCGCCAGCAGCTTGATCCAGGGGTGGGAGCAGTACTTC.

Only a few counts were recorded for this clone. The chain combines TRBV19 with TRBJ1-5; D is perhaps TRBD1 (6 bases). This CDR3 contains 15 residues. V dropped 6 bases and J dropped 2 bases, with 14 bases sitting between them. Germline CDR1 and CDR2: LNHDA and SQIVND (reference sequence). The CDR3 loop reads CASRYGQNRNQPQHF. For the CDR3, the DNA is TGTGCCAGTAGATACGGACAGAATCGCAATCAGCCCCAGCATTTT. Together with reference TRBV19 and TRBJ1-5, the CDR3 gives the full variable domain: DGGITQSPKYLFRKEGQNVTLSCEQNLNHDAMYWYRQDPGQGLRLIYYSQIVNDFQKGDIAEGYSVSREKKESFPLTVTSAQKNPTAFYLCASRYGQNRNQPQHFGDGTRLSIL.

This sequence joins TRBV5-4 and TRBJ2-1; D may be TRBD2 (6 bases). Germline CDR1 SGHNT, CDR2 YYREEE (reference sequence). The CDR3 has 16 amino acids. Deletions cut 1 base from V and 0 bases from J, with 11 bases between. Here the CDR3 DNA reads TGTGCCAGCAGCTTGACGGGGGAGTCCTCCTACAATGAGCAGTTCTTC. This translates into CASSLTGESSYNEQFF.

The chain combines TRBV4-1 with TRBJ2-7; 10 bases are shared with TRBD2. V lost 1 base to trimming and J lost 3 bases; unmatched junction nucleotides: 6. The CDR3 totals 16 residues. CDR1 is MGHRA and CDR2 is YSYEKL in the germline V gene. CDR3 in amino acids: CASSQGRTSGDYEQYF. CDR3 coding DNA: TGCGCCAGCAGCCAAGGTCGAACTAGCGGGGACTACGAGCAGTACTTC.

CDR3 nucleotides: TGTGCCAGCAGTGAGGACAGGGTTTACGAGCAGTACTTC. Translated: CASSEDRVYEQYF. The J gene is TRBJ2-7, the V gene TRBV2; 8 bases agree with TRBD1. J was trimmed by 4 bases and V by 3 bases; bases with no gene match: 2. This CDR3 is built from 13 residues. Germline CDR1 reads SNHLY; CDR2 reads FYNNEI.

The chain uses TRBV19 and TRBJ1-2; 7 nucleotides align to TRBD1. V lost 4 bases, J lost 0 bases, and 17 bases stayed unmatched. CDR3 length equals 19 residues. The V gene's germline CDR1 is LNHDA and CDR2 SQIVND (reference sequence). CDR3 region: CASSKTTPGQLLANYGYTF. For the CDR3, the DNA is TGTGCCAGTAGTAAAACTACTCCGGGACAGTTACTAGCTAACTATGGCTACACCTTC.

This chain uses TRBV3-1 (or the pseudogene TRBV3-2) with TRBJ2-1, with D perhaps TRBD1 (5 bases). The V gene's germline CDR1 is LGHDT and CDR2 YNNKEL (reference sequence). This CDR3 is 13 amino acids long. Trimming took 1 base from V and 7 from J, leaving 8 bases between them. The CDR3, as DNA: TGTGCCAGCAGCCAAGGGGGCCGTAATGAGCAGTTCTTC. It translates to CASSQGGRNEQFF.

This CDR3 reads CASSWGGGTGELFF. The DNA for the CDR3 is TGTGCCAGCAGTTGGGGGGGCGGTACCGGGGAGCTGTTTTTT. The genes are TRBV27 and TRBJ2-2, with D tentatively TRBD2 (7 bases). With 4 bases removed from V and 5 bases from J, the gap between germline ends came to 11 bases. The CDR3 covers 14 residues. Germline loops: CDR1 MNHEY, CDR2 SMNVEV (reference sequence).

CDR3 nucleotides: TGTGCCAGCAGTCAGACAGGGGGCTTGACTGAAGCTTTCTTT. It codes for CASSQTGGLTEAFF. The J gene is TRBJ1-1, the V gene TRBV6-2 or TRBV6-3; 10 bases fit TRBD1. There are 14 residues in the CDR3. Germline V gene lookup returns CDR1 MNHEY and CDR2 SVGEGT. V trimming: 5 bases; J trimming: 5 bases; junction bases outside the gene matches: 5.

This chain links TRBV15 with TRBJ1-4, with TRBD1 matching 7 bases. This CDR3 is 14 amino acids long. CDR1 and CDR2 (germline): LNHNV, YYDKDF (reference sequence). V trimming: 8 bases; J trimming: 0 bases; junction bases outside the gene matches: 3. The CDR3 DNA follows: TGTGCCACCTCCACAGGGGCAACTAATGAAAAACTGTTTTTT. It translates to CATSTGATNEKLFF. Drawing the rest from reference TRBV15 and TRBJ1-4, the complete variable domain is DAMVIQNPRYQVTQFGKPVTLSCSQTLNHNVMYWYQQKSSQAPKLLFHYYDKDFNNEADTPDNFQSRRPNTSFCFLDIRSPGLGDTAMYLCATSTGATNEKLFFGSGTQLSVL.

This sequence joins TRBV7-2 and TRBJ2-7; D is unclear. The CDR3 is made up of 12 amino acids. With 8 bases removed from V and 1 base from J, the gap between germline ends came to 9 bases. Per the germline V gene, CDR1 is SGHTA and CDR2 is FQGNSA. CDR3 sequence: CASGTLSYEQYF. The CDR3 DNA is TGTGCCAGCGGCACCCTTTCCTACGAGCAGTACTTC.

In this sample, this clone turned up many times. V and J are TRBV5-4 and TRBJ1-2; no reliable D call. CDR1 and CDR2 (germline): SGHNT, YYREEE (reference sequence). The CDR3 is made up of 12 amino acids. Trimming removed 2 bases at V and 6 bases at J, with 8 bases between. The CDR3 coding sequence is TGTGCCAGCAGCTTCTGGGAGGATGGCTACACCTTC. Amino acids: CASSFWEDGYTF.

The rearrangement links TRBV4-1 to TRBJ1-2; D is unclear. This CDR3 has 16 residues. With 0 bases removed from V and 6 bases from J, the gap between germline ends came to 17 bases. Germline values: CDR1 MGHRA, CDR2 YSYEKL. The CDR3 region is CASSQETGRLEDGYTF. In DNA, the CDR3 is TGCGCCAGCAGCCAAGAGACTGGTCGTCTTGAGGATGGCTACACCTTC.

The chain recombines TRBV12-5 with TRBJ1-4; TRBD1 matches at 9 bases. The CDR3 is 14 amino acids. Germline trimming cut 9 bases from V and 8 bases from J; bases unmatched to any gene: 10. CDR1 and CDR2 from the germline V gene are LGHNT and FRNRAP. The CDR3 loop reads CASSRDRAEEKLFF. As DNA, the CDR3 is TGTGCTAGCTCCCGGGACAGGGCTGAAGAAAAACTGTTTTTT.

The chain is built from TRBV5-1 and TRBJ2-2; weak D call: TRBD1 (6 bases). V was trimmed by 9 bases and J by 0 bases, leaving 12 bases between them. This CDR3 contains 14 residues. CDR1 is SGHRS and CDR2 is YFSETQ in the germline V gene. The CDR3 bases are TGCGCCACCCGGGGACAAGCGAACACCGGGGAGCTGTTTTTT. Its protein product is CATRGQANTGELFF.

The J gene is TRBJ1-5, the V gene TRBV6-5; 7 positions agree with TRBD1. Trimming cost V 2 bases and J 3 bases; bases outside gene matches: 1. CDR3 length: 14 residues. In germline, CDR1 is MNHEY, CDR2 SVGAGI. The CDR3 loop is CASSYGQDNQPQHF. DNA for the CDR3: TGTGCCAGCAGTTACGGACAGGACAATCAGCCCCAGCATTTT.

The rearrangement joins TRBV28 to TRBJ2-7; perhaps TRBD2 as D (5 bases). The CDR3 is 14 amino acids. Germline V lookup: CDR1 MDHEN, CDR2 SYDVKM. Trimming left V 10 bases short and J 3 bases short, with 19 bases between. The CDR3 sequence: CATLPPGLSYEQYF. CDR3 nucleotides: TGTGCCACCCTTCCCCCGGGGTTAAGCTACGAGCAGTACTTC.

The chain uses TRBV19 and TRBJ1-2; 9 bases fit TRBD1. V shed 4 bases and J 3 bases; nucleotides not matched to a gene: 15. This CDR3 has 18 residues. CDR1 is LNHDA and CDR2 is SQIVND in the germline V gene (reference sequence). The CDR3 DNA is TGTGCCAGTAGTACCCGGCAGGGACAGGGCTTGGATCACTATGGCTACACCTTC. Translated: CASSTRQGQGLDHYGYTF.

This CDR3 reads CASSQGLGGGGTQYF. In DNA form, the CDR3 reads TGTGCCAGCAGCCAGGGACTGGGCGGAGGTGGGACCCAGTACTTC. The rearrangement links TRBV3-1 (or the pseudogene TRBV3-2) to TRBJ2-5; D possibly corresponds to TRBD2 (6 bases). Trimming took off 3 bases at V and 7 bases at J, with 18 bases between the two ends. This CDR3 spans 15 amino acids. CDR1 is LGHDT and CDR2 is YNNKEL in the germline V gene (reference sequence).

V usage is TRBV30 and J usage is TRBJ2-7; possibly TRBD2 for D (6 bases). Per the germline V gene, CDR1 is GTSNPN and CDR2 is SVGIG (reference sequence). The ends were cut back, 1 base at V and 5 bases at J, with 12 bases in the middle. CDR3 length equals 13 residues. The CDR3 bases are TGTGCCTGGAGTGCTTGGGGGGTCCACGAGCAGTACTTC. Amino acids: CAWSAWGVHEQYF. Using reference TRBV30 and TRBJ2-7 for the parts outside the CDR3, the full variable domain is SQTIHQWPATLVQPVGSPLSLECTVEGTSNPNLYWYRQAAGRGLQLLFYSVGIGQISSEVPQNLSASRPQDRQFILSSKKLLLSDSGFYLCAWSAWGVHEQYFGPGTRLTVT.

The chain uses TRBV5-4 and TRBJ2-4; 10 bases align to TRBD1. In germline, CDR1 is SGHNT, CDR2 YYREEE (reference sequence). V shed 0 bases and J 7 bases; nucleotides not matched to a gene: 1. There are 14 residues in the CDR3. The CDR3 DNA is TGTGCCAGCAGCTTGGCGGGACAGGGGAACATTCAGTACTTC. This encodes CASSLAGQGNIQYF.